The following is a T cell receptor (beta chain) sequence with its context. These data are taken from a study of blood T cells in healthy people across ages. Donors were healthy Caucasian individuals from Russia aged roughly 6 to 90. The second PCR ran about 6 to 12 cycles with a sample-barcoded 5' primer and J-beta primers. TCRdb independently ran MiXCR on the 5' RACE reads; one entry per CDR3 protein. In the table there are over a million distinct CDR3 sequences, roughly 64% of which are singletons. Per the germline V gene, CDR1 is SGDLS and CDR2 is YYNGEE. V was shortened by 7 bases and J by 10 bases, with 15 bases between the two germline ends. The CDR3 contains 12 residues.

Sequences were obtained from blood. The TCR comes from a young man in good health. V gene TRBV9 combines with J gene TRBJ2-1; weak D call: TRBD2 (7 bases). The CDR3 DNA follows: TGTGCCAGCGGACGGGGGGCGGGAGAGCAGTTCTTC. It encodes CASGRGAGEQFF. Looking up the rest from reference TRBV9 and TRBJ2-1 gives the full variable domain: DSGVTQTPKHLITATGQRVTLRCSPRSGDLSVYWYQQSLDQGLQFLIQYYNGEERAKGNILERFSAQQFPDLHSELNLSSLELGDSALYFCASGRGAGEQFFGPGTRLTVL.